This T cell receptor beta chain was captured in a study of blood T cell repertoires in COVID-19. The trim removed 4 bases at V and 11 bases at J, leaving 6 bases unmatched. Germline V gives CDR1 LNHNV, CDR2 YYDKDF (reference sequence). The CDR3 consists of 12 residues. Sequencing was performed with immunoSEQ multiplex PCR; in TCRdb, only in-frame clones are kept and a portion is missing. The sample consists of 310,000 or so clones, roughly 86% of them appearing once. Sequenced material: peripheral blood. This clonotype originated in an older man with acute or convalescent COVID-19. This sequence joins TRBV15 and TRBJ2-5, with 8 bases lining up with TRBD1. The CDR3 here is CATSNLRDRQYF. The CDR3 bases are TGTGCCACCAGCAATCTGAGGGACAGGCAGTACTTC.